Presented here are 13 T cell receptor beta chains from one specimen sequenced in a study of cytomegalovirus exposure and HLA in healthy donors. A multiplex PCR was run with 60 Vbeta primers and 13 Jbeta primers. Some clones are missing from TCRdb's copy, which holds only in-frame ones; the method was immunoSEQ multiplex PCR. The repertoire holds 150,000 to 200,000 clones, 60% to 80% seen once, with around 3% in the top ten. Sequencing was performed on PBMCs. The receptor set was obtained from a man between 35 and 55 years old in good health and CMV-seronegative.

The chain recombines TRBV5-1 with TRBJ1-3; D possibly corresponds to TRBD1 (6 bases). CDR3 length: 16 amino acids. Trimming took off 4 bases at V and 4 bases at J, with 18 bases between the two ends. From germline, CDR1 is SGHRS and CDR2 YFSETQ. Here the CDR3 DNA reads TGCGCCAGCAGCCTCCAGGCGGCAGGGACAGGAAACACCATATATTTT. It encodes CASSLQAAGTGNTIYF.

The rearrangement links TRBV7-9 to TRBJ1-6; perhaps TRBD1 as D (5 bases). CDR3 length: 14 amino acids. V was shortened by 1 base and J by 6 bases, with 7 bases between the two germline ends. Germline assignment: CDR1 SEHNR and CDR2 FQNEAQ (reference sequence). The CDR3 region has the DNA TGTGCCAGCAGCTTAGGACAGAGTAATTCACCCCTCCACTTT. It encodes CASSLGQSNSPLHF.

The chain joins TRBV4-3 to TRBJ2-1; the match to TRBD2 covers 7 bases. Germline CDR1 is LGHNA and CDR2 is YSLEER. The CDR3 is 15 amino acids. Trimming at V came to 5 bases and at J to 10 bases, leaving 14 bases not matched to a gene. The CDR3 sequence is CASSTTSSTVGEQFF. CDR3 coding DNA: TGCGCCAGCAGCACGACTAGCTCTACCGTTGGAGAGCAGTTCTTC.

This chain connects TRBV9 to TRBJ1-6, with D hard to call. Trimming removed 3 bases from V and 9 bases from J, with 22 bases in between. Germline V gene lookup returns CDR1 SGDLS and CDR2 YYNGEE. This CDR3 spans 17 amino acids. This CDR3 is CASSATSTPHGSSPLHF. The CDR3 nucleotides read TGTGCCAGCAGCGCCACCTCCACCCCGCATGGCAGTTCACCCCTCCACTTT.

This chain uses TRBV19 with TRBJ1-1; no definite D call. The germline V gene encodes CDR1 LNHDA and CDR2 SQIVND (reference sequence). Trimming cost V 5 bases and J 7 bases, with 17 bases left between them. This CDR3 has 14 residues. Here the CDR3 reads CASSERWGGYEAFF. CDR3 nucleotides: TGTGCCAGTAGTGAGAGGTGGGGAGGGTATGAAGCTTTCTTT.

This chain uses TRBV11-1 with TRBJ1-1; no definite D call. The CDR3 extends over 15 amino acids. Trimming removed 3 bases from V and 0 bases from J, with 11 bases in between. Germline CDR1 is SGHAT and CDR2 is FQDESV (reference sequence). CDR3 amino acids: CASSLRTPLNTEAFF. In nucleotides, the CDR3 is TGTGCCAGCAGCTTGCGCACTCCCTTGAACACTGAAGCTTTCTTT.

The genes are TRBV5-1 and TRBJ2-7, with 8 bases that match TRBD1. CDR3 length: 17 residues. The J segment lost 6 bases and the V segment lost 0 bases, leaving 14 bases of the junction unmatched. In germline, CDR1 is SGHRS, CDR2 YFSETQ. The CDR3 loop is CASSLAGQGARLTEQYF. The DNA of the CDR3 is TGCGCCAGCAGCTTGGCAGGGCAGGGGGCGCGTTTGACCGAGCAGTACTTC.

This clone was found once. CDR3 DNA: TGCAGCGCTTCCGGGAGTATCGGGGGGGGTGAGCAGTTCTTC. Its protein is CSASGSIGGGEQFF. The V gene is TRBV29-1, the J gene TRBJ2-1; 8 nucleotides align to TRBD2. The CDR3 is made up of 14 amino acids. J gave up 9 bases and V 7 bases, and 14 bases lay outside the gene matches. Germline V lookup: CDR1 SQVTM, CDR2 ANQGSEA.

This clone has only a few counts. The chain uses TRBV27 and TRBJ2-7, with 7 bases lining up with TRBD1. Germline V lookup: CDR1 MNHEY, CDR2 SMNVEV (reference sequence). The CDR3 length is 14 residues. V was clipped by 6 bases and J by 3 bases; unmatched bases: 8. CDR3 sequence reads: CASSIFRDSYEQYF. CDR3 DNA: TGTGCCAGCAGCATCTTCCGGGACAGCTACGAGCAGTACTTC.

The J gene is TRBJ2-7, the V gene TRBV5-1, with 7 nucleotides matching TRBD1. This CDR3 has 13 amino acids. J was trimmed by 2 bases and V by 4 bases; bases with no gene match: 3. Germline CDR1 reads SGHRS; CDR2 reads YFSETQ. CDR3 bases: TGCGCCAGCAGCGGGGACAGCACCTACGAGCAGTACTTC. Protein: CASSGDSTYEQYF. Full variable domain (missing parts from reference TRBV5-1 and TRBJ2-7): KAGVTQTPRYLIKTRGQQVTLSCSPISGHRSVSWYQQTPGQGLQFLFEYFSETQRNKGNFPGRFSGRQFSNSRSEMNVSTLELGDSALYLCASSGDSTYEQYFGPGTRLTVT.

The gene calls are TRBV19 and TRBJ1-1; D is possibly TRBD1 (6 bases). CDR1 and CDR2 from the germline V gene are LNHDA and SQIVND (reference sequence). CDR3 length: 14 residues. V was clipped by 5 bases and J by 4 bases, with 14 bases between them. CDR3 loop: CASSGLGAVTEAFF. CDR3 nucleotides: TGTGCCAGTAGTGGGCTGGGGGCGGTCACTGAAGCTTTCTTT.

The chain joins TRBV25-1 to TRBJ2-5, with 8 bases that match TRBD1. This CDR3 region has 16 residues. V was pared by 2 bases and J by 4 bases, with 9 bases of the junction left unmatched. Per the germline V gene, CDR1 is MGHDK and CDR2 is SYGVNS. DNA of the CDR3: TGTGCCAGCAGTGAAGGGGCAGGGGGCGCCGCAGAGACCCAGTACTTC. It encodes CASSEGAGGAAETQYF.

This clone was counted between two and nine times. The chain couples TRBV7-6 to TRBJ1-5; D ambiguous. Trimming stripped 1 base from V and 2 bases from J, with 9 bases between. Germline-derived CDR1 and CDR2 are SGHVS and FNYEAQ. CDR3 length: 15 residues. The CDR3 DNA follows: TGTGCCAGCAGCTTAGGAGGGTATGGCAATCAGCCCCAGCATTTT. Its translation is CASSLGGYGNQPQHF.